These 29 T cell receptor beta chains came from one sample sequenced in a study of blood T cells in healthy people across ages. Sample-barcoded 5' priming and a J-beta primer mix drove a second PCR of roughly 6 to 12 cycles. TCRdb independently ran MiXCR on the 5' RACE reads; one entry per CDR3 protein. Here the sample spans around 780,000 distinct CDR3 sequences, under 30% being singletons. Another study also made use of these data, one on T cells of mothers and their children.

Sequencing input: blood. These receptors were collected from a boy aged 10-17 years in good health.

The V and J genes are TRBV12-3 or TRBV12-4 and TRBJ2-7, with D tentatively TRBD2 (6 bases). CDR3 length: 15 amino acids. Deletions cut 3 bases from V and 2 bases from J, with 14 bases between. The CDR3 loop reads CASSFRTTKAYEQYF. In DNA form, the CDR3 reads TGTGCCAGCAGTTTCAGGACTACCAAAGCCTACGAGCAGTACTTC.

This clonotype appeared a few times. The V and J genes are TRBV5-1 and TRBJ2-5; 9 bases agree with TRBD1. The end of the DNA fits TRBJ2-7 better, so the J call may be wrong. The CDR3 has 15 residues. The germline V gene encodes CDR1 SGHRS and CDR2 YFSETQ. The CDR3 DNA reads as TGCGCCAGCAGCGGTAAGACAGGGGGTGGCGGCGAGCAGTACTTC. Protein product: CASSGKTGGGGEQYF.

As to this clonotype: The germline gene is not matched at one end of the junction; a read error may be the cause. CDR3 in amino acids: CASSQGTGGLTNEQSF. Written as DNA, the CDR3 is TGTGCCAGCAGCCAAGGGACAGGGGGCCTGACGAATGAGCAGTCCTTC. The chain links TRBV14 to TRBJ2-1; TRBD1 matches 11 bases. Germline V gives CDR1 SGHDN, CDR2 FVKESK. This CDR3 is built from 16 residues.

This clonotype was counted between two and nine times. J is TRBJ2-5 and V is TRBV29-1; TRBD1 is a possible D gene (5 bases). The CDR3 has 12 amino acids. Germline-derived CDR1 and CDR2 are SQVTM and ANQGSEA. Trimming removed 1 base from V and 2 bases from J, with 5 bases in between. In DNA, the CDR3 is TGCAGCGTTGAAGGACAGCAAGAGACCCAGTACTTC. This sequence encodes CSVEGQQETQYF. The full variable domain, rest sourced from reference TRBV29-1 and TRBJ2-5, is SAVISQKPSRDICQRGTSLTIQCQVDSQVTMMFWYRQQPGQSLTLIATANQGSEATYESGFVIDKFPISRPNLTFSTLTVSNMSPEDSSIYLCSVEGQQETQYFGPGTRLLVL.

This clonotype was picked up a small number of times. The chain combines TRBV7-6 with TRBJ2-7; D may be TRBD1 (6 bases). V shed 2 bases and J shed 5 bases, with 16 bases lying between them. Germline V CDR1 and CDR2: SGHVS, FNYEAQ. This CDR3 region has 15 residues. This CDR3 reads CASSLHRVSTHEQYF. Written as DNA, the CDR3 is TGTGCCAGCAGCTTACACAGGGTATCGACCCACGAGCAGTACTTC.

The rearrangement joins TRBV12-3 or TRBV12-4 to TRBJ1-2, with 7 nucleotides matching TRBD1. The CDR3 extends over 13 amino acids. Trimming took 5 bases from V and 6 from J; bases not matched to a gene: 6. CDR3 sequence: CASSPTGADGYTF. CDR3 sequence (DNA): TGTGCCAGCAGTCCCACAGGGGCAGATGGCTACACCTTC.

The chain joins TRBV10-3 to TRBJ2-1; D possibly corresponds to TRBD2 (5 bases). The CDR3 covers 16 residues. V lost 4 bases and J lost 8, with 21 bases in between. Germline V gives CDR1 ENHRY, CDR2 SYGVKD. In DNA, the CDR3 is TGTGCCATCAGTGCTAATAGCGCTCTACAAACGGATGAGCAGTTCTTC. Its protein is CAISANSALQTDEQFF.

This chain uses TRBV7-3 with TRBJ2-5; the D gene could be TRBD1 or TRBD2 (6 bases each). The DNA end lines up better with TRBJ2-7; the J call may be wrong. This CDR3 region has 13 residues. In germline, CDR1 is SGHTA, CDR2 FQGTGA. This CDR3 reads CASSIARGVEQYF. The CDR3 coding sequence is TGTGCCAGCAGCATCGCGAGGGGGGTCGAGCAGTACTTC.

This clonotype has only a few counts. V is TRBV11-2 and J is TRBJ2-2; 12 bases line up with TRBD2. The CDR3 runs 19 residues. The V gene's germline CDR1 is SGHAT and CDR2 FQNNGV. Losses at the gene ends were 2 bases for V and 6 bases for J; bases not matched to a gene: 13. The CDR3 region is CASSLRPSGGALDAGELFF. Written as DNA, the CDR3 is TGTGCCAGCAGCTTACGGCCTAGCGGGGGGGCCTTGGATGCCGGGGAGCTGTTTTTT.

This clonotype was observed a few times. The chain recombines TRBV27 with TRBJ2-1, with 9 bases matching TRBD1. This CDR3 comprises 14 residues. With V trimmed by 5 bases and J by 3 bases, 2 bases remained unmatched. Germline CDR1 and CDR2: MNHEY and SMNVEV (reference sequence). The CDR3 loop reads CASSRQGDYNEQFF. The CDR3 DNA reads TGTGCCAGCAGTAGACAGGGGGACTACAATGAGCAGTTCTTC.

This clonotype was found a few times. V usage is TRBV3-1 and J usage is TRBJ1-1, with no clear D. This CDR3 has 15 amino acids. Per the germline V gene, CDR1 is LGHDT and CDR2 is YNNKEL (reference sequence). V dropped 0 bases and J dropped 2 bases, with 10 bases sitting between them. The chain's CDR3 is CASSQDRARNTEAFF. DNA of the CDR3: TGTGCCAGCAGCCAAGACCGGGCCCGAAACACTGAAGCTTTCTTT. The complete variable domain, with remaining parts taken from reference TRBV3-1 and TRBJ1-1, reads DTAVSQTPKYLVTQMGNDKSIKCEQNLGHDTMYWYKQDSKKFLKIMFSYNNKELIINETVPNRFSPKSPDKAHLNLHINSLELGDSAVYFCASSQDRARNTEAFFGQGTRLTVV.

In DNA form, the CDR3 reads TGCAGCGTTGAAGCCCGGGGACAAGACTATGGCTACACCTTC. This translates into CSVEARGQDYGYTF. V gene TRBV29-1 combines with J gene TRBJ1-2; tentatively, D is TRBD1 (6 bases). Germline V gene sequence: CDR1 SQVTM, CDR2 ANQGSEA. Trimming cost V 1 base and J 3 bases, with 12 bases left between them. This CDR3 is built from 14 residues.

The sample holds one count of this clonotype. The chain uses TRBV5-1 and TRBJ2-5, with 7 positions matching TRBD1. Trimming took 4 bases from V and 2 from J; bases not matched to a gene: 8. Per the germline V gene, CDR1 is SGHRS and CDR2 is YFSETQ. The CDR3 spans 15 residues. The CDR3 sequence is CASSLRQGQQETQYF. In DNA form, the CDR3 reads TGCGCCAGCAGCCTAAGACAGGGACAGCAAGAGACCCAGTACTTC.

This clonotype was detected a few times. This CDR3 is CASSEAYGYTF. The DNA for the CDR3 is TGTGCCAGCAGTGAAGCCTATGGCTACACCTTC. The chain carries TRBV6-1 and TRBJ1-2; no clear D. This CDR3 spans 11 amino acids. CDR1 is MNHNS, CDR2 SASEGT, per germline. Deletions cut 0 bases from V and 4 bases from J, with 0 bases between.

This clonotype was picked up a small number of times. The V gene is TRBV29-1, the J gene TRBJ1-2; 7 bases fit TRBD1. With V trimmed by 7 bases and J by 7 bases, 6 bases remained unmatched. The CDR3 has 11 residues. Germline CDR1 SQVTM, CDR2 ANQGSEA. CDR3 residues: CSASGGGGYTF. CDR3 sequence (DNA): TGCAGCGCCTCAGGGGGAGGTGGCTACACCTTC.

CDR3 sequence reads: CASSEAIGEQYF. CDR3 nucleotides: TGTGCCAGCAGTGAAGCTATCGGCGAGCAGTACTTC. This chain connects TRBV2 to TRBJ2-7; D is unclear. From germline, CDR1 is SNHLY and CDR2 FYNNEI. The CDR3 has 12 amino acids. The germline V and J ends were trimmed by 0 bases and 6 bases, with 6 bases remaining between them.

The table lists this clonotype with a few counts. CDR3 bases: TGTGCCAGCAGTTCCCTAGTGGTAACCGCCAAAAACATTCAGTACTTC. Its protein product is CASSSLVVTAKNIQYF. The rearrangement links TRBV6-6 to TRBJ2-4; D unresolved. The CDR3 consists of 16 residues. The germline CDR1 and CDR2 sequences are MNHNY and SVGAGI (reference sequence). Between the trimmed V and J ends, which lost 4 bases and 1 base, there was a span of 14 bases.

This clonotype was observed a handful of times. V gene TRBV11-2 combines with J gene TRBJ2-2; 8 bases are shared with TRBD2. CDR3 size: 16 residues. The germline gives CDR1 SGHAT, CDR2 FQNNGV. J gave up 3 bases and V 6 bases, and 9 bases lay outside the gene matches. The CDR3 nucleotides read TGTGCCAGCAGACACTACGGGGGGGCCCACACCGGGGAGCTGTTTTTT. The encoded protein is CASRHYGGAHTGELFF.

This clonotype was recorded a few times. The chain links TRBV3-1 to TRBJ2-4, with 10 bases that match TRBD1. Germline lookup yields CDR1 LGHDT and CDR2 YNNKEL (reference sequence). V shed 3 bases and J 7 bases; nucleotides not matched to a gene: 3. The CDR3 runs 14 residues. CDR3 amino acids: CASSQADRGNIQYF. The CDR3 coding sequence is TGTGCCAGCAGCCAGGCGGACAGGGGGAACATTCAGTACTTC.

This clonotype was counted only a few times. The chain joins TRBV7-6 to TRBJ2-5; D not resolved. Trimming cost V 5 bases and J 7 bases, with 17 bases left between them. CDR1 and CDR2 from the germline V gene are SGHVS and FNYEAQ. The CDR3 runs to 14 residues. CDR3 sequence reads: CASSDSGPPRTQYF. CDR3 bases: TGTGCCAGCAGCGATTCCGGGCCCCCCCGGACCCAGTACTTC. Full variable domain (missing parts from reference TRBV7-6 and TRBJ2-5): GAGVSQSPRYKVTKRGQDVALRCDPISGHVSLYWYRQALGQGPEFLTYFNYEAQQDKSGLPNDRFSAERPEGSISTLTIQRTEQRDSAMYRCASSDSGPPRTQYFGPGTRLLVL.

The chain combines TRBV5-1 with TRBJ2-1, with 7 bases aligning to TRBD2. The CDR3 has 16 amino acids. Germline V CDR1 and CDR2: SGHRS, YFSETQ. With V trimmed by 7 bases and J by 3 bases, 13 bases remained unmatched. CDR3 coding DNA: TGCGCCAGCGCATCCGGGATTTCTAGCGGCTACAATGAGCAGTTCTTC. This encodes CASASGISSGYNEQFF.

This clonotype was recorded a few times. V is TRBV12-3 or TRBV12-4 and J is TRBJ1-2; D is unresolved. The CDR3 length is 10 residues. V gave up 7 bases and J gave up 13 bases, with 13 bases separating them. CDR3 protein: CASNHRKPTF. CDR3 DNA sequence: TGTGCCAGCAACCATCGCAAGCCCACCTTC.

The chain combines TRBV5-1 with TRBJ2-5; 7 nucleotides line up with TRBD1. CDR3 length: 15 residues. Germline V gene sequence: CDR1 SGHRS, CDR2 YFSETQ. With 0 bases clipped from V and 1 base from J, the junction kept 3 bases outside the gene matches. The CDR3 region is CASSLGQGTQETQYF. As DNA, the CDR3 is TGCGCCAGCAGCTTGGGACAGGGCACCCAAGAGACCCAGTACTTC.

This clonotype has just a few counts. The chain joins TRBV19 to TRBJ2-4; D remains unclear. The CDR3 runs 14 residues. V was trimmed by 0 bases and J by 6 bases, leaving 9 bases between them. CDR1 is LNHDA, CDR2 SQIVND, per germline (reference sequence). The CDR3 region is CASSIEGFRNIQYF. The CDR3 coding sequence is TGTGCCAGTAGTATAGAAGGGTTCCGAAACATTCAGTACTTC. Using reference TRBV19 and TRBJ2-4 for the parts outside the CDR3, the full variable domain is DGGITQSPKYLFRKEGQNVTLSCEQNLNHDAMYWYRQDPGQGLRLIYYSQIVNDFQKGDIAEGYSVSREKKESFPLTVTSAQKNPTAFYLCASSIEGFRNIQYFGAGTRLSVL.

The chain uses TRBV5-6 and TRBJ2-5; D gene uncertain. CDR1 is SGHDT, CDR2 YYEEEE, per germline. The CDR3 is 13 residues long. V was cut by 2 bases and J by 3 bases, with 8 bases left in between. The CDR3 DNA sequence: TGTGCCAGCAGCTTAGGGTACAAAGAGACCCAGTACTTC. Amino acids: CASSLGYKETQYF.

The chain joins TRBV12-3 or TRBV12-4 to TRBJ1-2; D may be TRBD1 (5 bases). CDR3 length equals 15 residues. Trimming pared 6 bases from V and 4 bases from J, leaving 18 bases between. The CDR3 DNA reads as TGTGCCAGCAGCCCCTTGGGGGGAGAGGTCTATGGCTACACCTTC. This gives the protein CASSPLGGEVYGYTF.

This chain links TRBV12-3 or TRBV12-4 with TRBJ2-1; 11 bases match TRBD2. This CDR3 has 13 amino acids. V was pared by 6 bases and J by 7 bases, with 2 bases of the junction left unmatched. The CDR3 reads CASRSSGGNEQFF. CDR3 DNA: TGTGCCAGCAGATCTAGCGGGGGGAATGAGCAGTTCTTC.

The J gene is TRBJ2-5, the V gene TRBV18; 9 nucleotides line up with TRBD1. In germline, CDR1 is KGHSH, CDR2 LQKENI. After removal of 0 bases from V and 6 bases from J, the junction contained 5 bases not matched to a gene. This CDR3 comprises 15 residues. The CDR3 DNA reads as TGTGCCAGCTCACCACCGGACAGGGGACGGCAGACCCAGTACTTC. It yields the protein CASSPPDRGRQTQYF.

V is TRBV6-5 and J is TRBJ2-1; TRBD2 matches at 8 bases. The V gene end was trimmed by 5 bases and the J gene end by 8 bases; junction bases not matched to a gene: 5. Germline CDR1 and CDR2: MNHEY and SVGAGI. CDR3 length equals 13 residues. The chain's CDR3 is CASSRGRRDEQFF. Written as DNA, the CDR3 is TGTGCCAGCAGTCGCGGGAGGAGGGATGAGCAGTTCTTC.